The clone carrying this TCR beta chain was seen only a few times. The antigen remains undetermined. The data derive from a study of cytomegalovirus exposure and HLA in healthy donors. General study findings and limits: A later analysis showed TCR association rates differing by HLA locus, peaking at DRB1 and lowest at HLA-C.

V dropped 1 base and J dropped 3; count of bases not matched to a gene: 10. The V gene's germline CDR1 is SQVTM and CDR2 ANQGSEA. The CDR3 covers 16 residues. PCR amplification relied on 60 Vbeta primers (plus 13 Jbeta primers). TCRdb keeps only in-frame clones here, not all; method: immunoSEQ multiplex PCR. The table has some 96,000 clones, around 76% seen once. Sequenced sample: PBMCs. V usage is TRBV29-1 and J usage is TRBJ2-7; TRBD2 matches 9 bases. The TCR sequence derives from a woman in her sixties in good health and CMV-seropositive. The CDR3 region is CSVEGTPGLASYEQYF. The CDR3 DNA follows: TGCAGCGTTGAAGGGACCCCTGGACTAGCGAGCTACGAGCAGTACTTC.